This is a list of T cell receptor beta chains from one sample in a study of blood T cell repertoires in COVID-19. The assay was immunoSEQ multiplex PCR, and TCRdb's table has in-frame clones only and misses some. In the table there are around 46,000 clones, about 89% of which are singletons. The sequenced sample consisted of peripheral blood. The source of these receptors is a human donor in a cohort sampled during active COVID-19. Both conserved end residues are part of each CDR3. The D gene is left open where the match is weak. Rows give clone size only sometimes, using once, few, many, or a class for an expanded clone.

J gene | D gene | clone size | V gene | CDR3 protein | CDR3 DNA
TRBJ1-2 | - | - | TRBV7-3 | CASSLTGQTYGYTF | TGTGCCAGCAGCTTAACGGGGCAGACCTATGGCTACACCTTC
TRBJ1-1 | TRBD1 | - | TRBV7-3 | CASSQGTGRNTEAFF | TGTGCCAGCAGCCAAGGGACAGGGAGAAACACTGAAGCTTTCTTT
TRBJ1-1 | TRBD1 | - | TRBV14 | CASSPLDRENTEAFF | TGTGCCAGCAGCCCCCTGGACAGGGAGAACACTGAAGCTTTCTTT
TRBJ2-6 | - | - | TRBV29-1 | CSVWAAFSGANVLTF | TGCAGCGTTTGGGCAGCTTTCTCTGGGGCCAACGTCCTGACTTTC
TRBJ1-3 | - | - | TRBV30 | CAWRSGEFSGNTIYF | TGTGCCTGGAGGAGCGGGGAATTCTCTGGAAACACCATATATTTT
TRBJ2-7 | TRBD1 | - | TRBV4-1 | CASSQVMGQSSYEQYF | TGCGCCAGCAGCCAGGTCATGGGACAGAGCTCCTACGAGCAGTACTTC
TRBJ2-3 | TRBD1 | once | TRBV4-2 | CASRRGQNTDTQYF | TGTGCCAGCAGGAGGGGGCAAAACACAGATACGCAGTATTTT
TRBJ2-5 | - | - | TRBV14 | CASSPDWAGQETQYF | TGTGCCAGCAGCCCCGATTGGGCCGGCCAAGAGACCCAGTACTTC
TRBJ1-1 | - | - | TRBV19 | CASNEIMGWNTEAFF | TGTGCCAGTAACGAGATCATGGGCTGGAACACTGAAGCTTTCTTT
TRBJ2-7 | TRBD1 | - | TRBV11-2 | CASSSIRDRGSHEQYF | TGTGCCAGCAGCTCGATCCGGGACAGGGGATCCCACGAGCAGTACTTC
TRBJ2-7 | TRBD1 | - | TRBV27 | CASSSSGQINHEQYF | TGTGCCAGCAGTAGCTCGGGACAGATTAACCACGAGCAGTACTTC
TRBJ2-5 | TRBD2 | - | TRBV15 | CATSRVGQRGAVQETQYF | TGTGCCACCAGCAGAGTGGGGCAGCGGGGGGCCGTCCAAGAGACCCAGTACTTC
TRBJ1-1 | - | - | TRBV6-4 | CARVQGWGTEAFF | TGTGCCAGAGTACAGGGTTGGGGTACTGAAGCTTTCTTT
TRBJ2-3 | TRBD2 | - | TRBV15 | CATSPIALADLTDTQYF | TGTGCCACCAGCCCCATCGCGCTAGCGGACCTCACAGATACGCAGTATTTT
TRBJ2-7 | TRBD2 | - | TRBV5-6 | CASSFRGGNTEQYF | TGTGCCAGCAGCTTTCGGGGGGGTAATACCGAGCAGTACTTC
TRBJ2-7 | TRBD1 | - | TRBV11-2 | CASSLGTGGYEQYF | TGTGCCAGCAGCTTGGGGACAGGGGGATACGAGCAGTACTTC
TRBJ2-1 | TRBD2 | - | TRBV2 | CASSVAGGEDNEQFF | TGTGCCAGCAGTGTAGCGGGAGGGGAAGACAATGAGCAGTTCTTC
TRBJ2-7 | TRBD1 | - | TRBV19 | CARARDRVPYEQYF | TGTGCCAGAGCCCGGGACAGGGTCCCCTACGAGCAGTACTTC
TRBJ2-1 | - | - | TRBV19 | CASSIIGQGQFF | TGTGCCAGTAGTATAATCGGTCAGGGACAGTTCTTC
TRBJ1-5 | - | - | TRBV9 | CASSVRLQALSNQPQHF | TGTGCCAGCAGCGTCCGCCTACAGGCGTTAAGCAATCAGCCCCAGCATTTT
TRBJ2-2 | - | - | TRBV5-5 | CASSLASRGNTGELFF | TGTGCCAGCAGCTTGGCCTCGCGGGGGAACACCGGGGAGCTGTTTTTT
TRBJ1-1 | - | - | TRBV19 | CASSINGMNTEAFF | TGTGCCAGTAGTATAAACGGTATGAACACTGAAGCTTTCTTT
TRBJ2-2 | TRBD2 | - | TRBV5-1 | CASSLGAGANTGELFF | TGCGCCAGCAGCTTGGGGGCGGGAGCGAACACCGGGGAGCTGTTTTTT
TRBJ2-7 | TRBD2 | once | TRBV4-1 | CASSPKGLAGSYEQYF | TGCGCCAGCAGCCCGAAGGGACTAGCGGGCTCCTACGAGCAGTACTTC
TRBJ2-7 | - | - | TRBV11-3 | CASRNRVGYEQYF | TGTGCCAGCAGGAACAGGGTTGGGTACGAGCAGTACTTC
TRBJ1-1 | - | once | TRBV2 | CASSDRGVNTEAFF | TGTGCCAGCAGTGACAGGGGTGTGAACACTGAAGCTTTCTTT
TRBJ2-5 | TRBD2 | - | TRBV30 | CAWETSGYQETQYF | TGTGCCTGGGAGACTAGCGGATACCAAGAGACCCAGTACTTC
TRBJ2-6 | - | - | TRBV5-1 | CASSSLPGTGANVLTF | TGCGCCAGCAGCTCCCTGCCGGGGACTGGGGCCAACGTCCTGACTTTC
TRBJ1-1 | TRBD1 | - | TRBV19 | CASSVLRDRGQNTEAFF | TGTGCCAGTAGCGTACTCCGGGACAGGGGCCAGAACACTGAAGCTTTCTTT
TRBJ1-1 | - | - | TRBV10-3 | CAISGQNLNTEAFF | TGTGCCATCAGTGGACAGAACTTGAACACTGAAGCTTTCTTT
TRBJ2-7 | - | - | TRBV12-2 | CASRLASGGEQYF | TGTGCAAGTCGCTTAGCTAGCGGAGGCGAGCAGTACTTC
TRBJ2-3 | TRBD2 | - | TRBV30 | CAWNPGLNTDTQYF | TGTGCCTGGAACCCGGGACTAAATACAGATACGCAGTATTTT
TRBJ1-1 | TRBD1 | - | TRBV5-1 | CASSPTGVLTEAFF | TGCGCCAGCAGCCCGACAGGGGTCCTAACTGAAGCTTTCTTT
TRBJ2-1 | TRBD2 | - | TRBV30 | CAWSFWRGTLSSYNEQFF | TGTGCCTGGAGTTTCTGGCGGGGGACCCTAAGCTCCTACAATGAGCAGTTCTTC
TRBJ2-3 | TRBD1 | - | TRBV6-2/TRBV6-3 | CASSYNVETGLPDTQYF | TGTGCCAGCAGTTATAATGTTGAGACAGGGCTGCCAGATACGCAGTATTTT
TRBJ2-6 | - | - | TRBV9 | CASSLGAPGANVLTF | TGTGCCAGCAGCCTTGGGGCCCCTGGGGCCAACGTCCTGACTTTC
TRBJ2-7 | - | - | TRBV27 | CASSTGRGWEQYF | TGTGCCAGCAGTACCGGACGGGGTTGGGAGCAGTACTTC
TRBJ2-5 | - | - | TRBV10-3 | CAISEATSGETQYF | TGTGCCATCAGTGAGGCGACTAGTGGTGAGACCCAGTACTTC
TRBJ2-3 | - | - | TRBV5-1 | CASSLEQADTQYF | TGCGCCAGCAGCTTGGAGCAAGCAGATACGCAGTATTTT
TRBJ2-2 | - | - | TRBV9 | CASSVVLGGELFF | TGTGCCAGCAGCGTAGTACTCGGCGGGGAGCTGTTTTTT
TRBJ2-6 | TRBD1 | - | TRBV5-1 | CASSLGDRGGISGANVLTF | TGCGCCAGCAGCTTGGGGGACAGGGGCGGAATCTCTGGGGCCAACGTCCTGACTTTC
TRBJ1-1 | TRBD1 | - | TRBV10-3 | CAISESGQGDTEAFF | TGTGCCATCAGTGAGTCGGGACAGGGGGACACTGAAGCTTTCTTT
TRBJ1-1 | - | - | TRBV19 | CASKDGGIGNTEAFF | TGTGCCAGTAAGGACGGAGGGATAGGGAACACTGAAGCTTTCTTT
TRBJ1-1 | TRBD1 | - | TRBV27 | CASSPSGTGRSTEAFF | TGTGCCAGCAGTCCATCCGGGACAGGGCGATCCACTGAAGCTTTCTTT
TRBJ2-6 | - | - | TRBV11-2 | CASSLDSRRGTGANVLTF | TGTGCCAGCAGCTTAGATAGCCGCAGGGGAACTGGGGCCAACGTCCTGACTTTC
TRBJ2-5 | TRBD2 | once | TRBV4-3 | CASSRALAGDETQYF | TGCGCCAGCAGCCGGGCCCTAGCGGGGGACGAGACCCAGTACTTC
TRBJ1-6 | - | - | TRBV15 | CATSRGRSSYNSPLHF | TGTGCCACCAGTCGGGGGAGAAGCTCCTATAATTCACCCCTCCACTTT
TRBJ1-1 | TRBD1 | - | TRBV6-5 | CASRDRDRVNTEAFF | TGTGCCAGCAGGGACCGGGACAGGGTGAACACTGAAGCTTTCTTT
TRBJ1-4 | - | - | TRBV5-1 | CASSFTDNRNEKLFF | TGCGCCAGCAGCTTTACCGACAACCGTAATGAAAAACTGTTTTTT
TRBJ2-7 | - | - | TRBV27 | CASSFRAAPSYEQYF | TGTGCCAGCAGTTTTCGAGCGGCACCCTCCTACGAGCAGTACTTC